The 23 T cell receptor beta chains in this list originate from one sample, sequenced in a study of lymphopenia after photon versus proton radiotherapy. Assay: immunoSEQ multiplex PCR; the TCRdb copy retains only in-frame clones and omits some. The sample includes around 53,000 clones, 83% seen only once; the top ten take roughly 27%. Sequenced material: peripheral blood, taken from a patient treated with photon-based radiotherapy. Receptors originate from a man aged 45-65 years with gastric cancer.

V and J are TRBV2 and TRBJ2-3; 9 nucleotides align to TRBD1. The CDR3 length is 15 residues. CDR1 is SNHLY, CDR2 FYNNEI, per germline. Trimming removed 6 bases from V and 3 bases from J; junction bases left unmatched: 7. This chain's CDR3 is CASRGWTGVTDTQYF. The CDR3 DNA follows: TGTGCCAGCAGGGGATGGACAGGGGTGACAGATACGCAGTATTTT.

The V gene is TRBV6-5, the J gene TRBJ2-7, with 9 bases aligning to TRBD2. Per the germline V gene, CDR1 is MNHEY and CDR2 is SVGAGI. V lost 6 bases, J lost 3 bases, and 6 bases stayed unmatched. CDR3 length: 14 residues. In DNA, the CDR3 is TGTGCCAGCAGGAAGACTAGCGGCCTCTACGAGCAGTACTTC. Its translation is CASRKTSGLYEQYF.

V and J are TRBV5-1 and TRBJ2-7, with a tentative D call TRBD2 (6 bases). Germline loops: CDR1 SGHRS, CDR2 YFSETQ. V gave up 4 bases and J gave up 7 bases, with 24 bases separating them. The CDR3 has 16 amino acids. The CDR3 DNA sequence: TGCGCCAGCAGCCCGGACTACCGAGCGGCTGCGAGGGAGCAGTACTTC. Translated, it gives CASSPDYRAAAREQYF.

V gene TRBV27 combines with J gene TRBJ2-5, with 9 bases lining up with TRBD1. The CDR3 is 13 residues long. V was pared by 8 bases and J by 6 bases, with 7 bases of the junction left unmatched. Germline V gene data show CDR1 as MNHEY and CDR2 as SMNVEV (reference sequence). The CDR3 DNA follows: TGTGCCAGCTCAGGGACAGGGATGAAGACCCAGTACTTC. The encoded protein is CASSGTGMKTQYF.

The CDR3 protein is CASGLGLAGGPGETQYF. Here the CDR3 DNA reads TGTGCTAGTGGTCTGGGACTAGCGGGAGGGCCCGGGGAGACCCAGTACTTC. The chain joins TRBV12-5 to TRBJ2-5, with 16 nucleotides matching TRBD2. The germline gives CDR1 LGHNT, CDR2 FRNRAP. The V gene end was trimmed by 5 bases and the J gene end by 5 bases; junction bases not matched to a gene: 8. This CDR3 contains 17 residues.

This clone was found a few times. V usage is TRBV7-2 and J usage is TRBJ2-2; TRBD2 aligns across 11 bases. Trimming at V came to 5 bases and at J to 5 bases, leaving 4 bases not matched to a gene. Germline CDR1 and CDR2: SGHTA and FQGNSA. The CDR3 sequence is 15 residues long. For the CDR3, the DNA is TGTGCCAGCAGCCCGGGACTAGCGGAGACCGGGGAGCTGTTTTTT. Protein sequence: CASSPGLAETGELFF.

The gene calls are TRBV5-1 and TRBJ2-1, with D unclear. V shed 4 bases and J shed 5 bases, with 16 bases lying between them. The CDR3 extends over 15 amino acids. Germline loops: CDR1 SGHRS, CDR2 YFSETQ. The CDR3 DNA reads as TGCGCCAGCAGCCTTCCCAGAAGTCCGGACAATGAGCAGTTCTTC. Its protein is CASSLPRSPDNEQFF. The variable domain in full, with the rest retrieved from reference TRBV5-1 and TRBJ2-1, is KAGVTQTPRYLIKTRGQQVTLSCSPISGHRSVSWYQQTPGQGLQFLFEYFSETQRNKGNFPGRFSGRQFSNSRSEMNVSTLELGDSALYLCASSLPRSPDNEQFFGPGTRLTVL.

The chain has TRBV5-4 and TRBJ1-1; D possibly corresponds to TRBD1 (6 bases). The CDR3 is 15 amino acids. V was pared by 1 base and J by 1 base, with 11 bases between. Germline CDR1 reads SGHNT; CDR2 reads YYREEE (reference sequence). DNA of the CDR3: TGTGCCAGCAGCTTGAATGCAGGGGCGAACACTGAAGCTTTCTTT. Amino acids: CASSLNAGANTEAFF.

The rearrangement joins TRBV4-2 to TRBJ2-7, with 10 bases identical to TRBD1. Germline V gives CDR1 LGHNA, CDR2 YNFKEQ. V shed 1 base, J shed 6 bases, and the junction held 3 bases outside the gene matches. The CDR3 is made up of 14 amino acids. Written as DNA, the CDR3 is TGTGCCAGCAGCCAAGGACAGGGGGCATCCGAGCAGTACTTC. The encoded protein is CASSQGQGASEQYF.

Only one count was recorded for this clone. The gene calls are TRBV15 and TRBJ1-3, with D hard to call. This CDR3 is 13 amino acids long. Per the germline V gene, CDR1 is LNHNV and CDR2 is YYDKDF (reference sequence). The V and J ends lost 3 bases and 4 bases respectively, with 7 bases between them. The CDR3 reads CATSRESGNTIYF. In nucleotides, the CDR3 is TGTGCCACCAGCAGGGAATCAGGAAACACCATATATTTT. The variable domain in full, with the rest retrieved from reference TRBV15 and TRBJ1-3, is DAMVIQNPRYQVTQFGKPVTLSCSQTLNHNVMYWYQQKSSQAPKLLFHYYDKDFNNEADTPDNFQSRRPNTSFCFLDIRSPGLGDTAMYLCATSRESGNTIYFGEGSWLTVV.

This chain links TRBV18 with TRBJ2-6, with a possible D match to TRBD2 (6 bases). This CDR3 has 16 residues. CDR1 is KGHSH and CDR2 is LQKENI in the germline V gene. V lost 3 bases and J lost 4, with 13 bases in between. CDR3 sequence (DNA): TGTGCCAGCTCACCGCTAAGCGGGTCCGGGGCCAACGTCCTGACTTTC. Residues: CASSPLSGSGANVLTF.

The chain combines TRBV9 with TRBJ2-7; D may be TRBD1 (6 bases). Germline CDR1 is SGDLS and CDR2 is YYNGEE. V was trimmed by 0 bases and J by 7 bases, leaving 11 bases between them. CDR3 size: 13 residues. CDR3 amino acids: CASSVGAGDEQYF. As DNA, the CDR3 is TGTGCCAGCAGCGTAGGGGCAGGGGATGAGCAGTACTTC.

This chain uses TRBV7-9 with TRBJ2-6; D call uncertain. The CDR3 sequence is 15 residues long. Trimming left V 3 bases short and J 0 bases short, with 6 bases between. Germline CDR1 and CDR2: SEHNR and FQNEAQ (reference sequence). CDR3 loop: CASSFQSSGANVLTF. In DNA, the CDR3 is TGTGCCAGCAGCTTTCAAAGCTCTGGGGCCAACGTCCTGACTTTC.

The gene calls are TRBV7-2 and TRBJ2-5, with D perhaps matching TRBD1 (8 bases). The germline CDR1 and CDR2 sequences are SGHTA and FQGNSA. The CDR3 is made up of 15 amino acids. V was cut by 2 bases and J by 11 bases, with 21 bases left in between. The CDR3 DNA reads TGTGCCAGCAGCTTAAGCGGGACAGGCCGGGGAGAGCAGTACTTC. It yields the protein CASSLSGTGRGEQYF.

The rearrangement uses TRBV14 and TRBJ1-2, with D uncertain. V lost 1 base, J lost 7 bases, and 13 bases lay in between. The CDR3 loop spans 14 amino acids. Germline lookup yields CDR1 SGHDN and CDR2 FVKESK. The CDR3 spells CASSQVTAPGGYTF. In DNA, the CDR3 is TGTGCCAGCAGCCAAGTGACCGCGCCCGGTGGCTACACCTTC.

The rearrangement links TRBV7-2 to TRBJ2-1, with TRBD2 identical over 9 bases. This CDR3 contains 16 residues. With 4 bases clipped from V and 0 bases from J, the junction kept 4 bases outside the gene matches. CDR1 is SGHTA and CDR2 is FQGNSA in the germline V gene. CDR3: CASSSPGLASYNEQFF. CDR3 bases: TGTGCCAGCAGCTCCCCGGGACTAGCCTCCTACAATGAGCAGTTCTTC.

The gene calls are TRBV11-2 and TRBJ2-2, with 7 bases fitting TRBD1. CDR1 and CDR2 from the germline V gene are SGHAT and FQNNGV. The CDR3 covers 16 residues. V shed 0 bases, J shed 1 base, and the junction held 2 bases outside the gene matches. The CDR3 here is CASSLDQGENTGELFF. CDR3 DNA: TGTGCCAGCAGCTTAGATCAGGGGGAGAACACCGGGGAGCTGTTTTTT. The entire variable domain, with the rest obtained from reference TRBV11-2 and TRBJ2-2, is as follows: EAGVAQSPRYKIIEKRQSVAFWCNPISGHATLYWYQQILGQGPKLLIQFQNNGVVDDSQLPKDRFSAERLKGVDSTLKIQPAKLEDSAVYLCASSLDQGENTGELFFGEGSRLTVL.

V is TRBV9 and J is TRBJ2-4; TRBD1 agrees at 9 bases. Germline V CDR1 and CDR2: SGDLS, YYNGEE. With V trimmed by 4 bases and J by 0 bases, 5 bases remained unmatched. The CDR3 loop spans 16 amino acids. Written as DNA, the CDR3 is TGTGCCAGCAGCCCCGACAGGGGGGGAGCCAAAAACATTCAGTACTTC. This translates into CASSPDRGGAKNIQYF.

The rearrangement joins TRBV28 to TRBJ2-7; possibly TRBD2 for D (6 bases). Germline CDR1 reads MDHEN; CDR2 reads SYDVKM. V gave up 6 bases and J gave up 6 bases, with 21 bases separating them. The CDR3 extends over 15 amino acids. Here the CDR3 DNA reads TGTGCCAGCAGCACCCTCCAGCGGGTTGGGGTCGAGCAGTACTTC. Its protein product is CASSTLQRVGVEQYF. The variable domain in full, completed from reference TRBV28 and TRBJ2-7, reads DVKVTQSSRYLVKRTGEKVFLECVQDMDHENMFWYRQDPGLGLRLIYFSYDVKMKEKGDIPEGYSVSREKKERFSLILESASTNQTSMYLCASSTLQRVGVEQYFGPGTRLTVT.

The rearrangement uses TRBV29-1 and TRBJ2-3; tentatively, D is TRBD1 (5 bases). There are 13 residues in the CDR3. Germline V gene sequence: CDR1 SQVTM, CDR2 ANQGSEA. With 1 base removed from V and 5 bases from J, the gap between germline ends came to 10 bases. This chain's CDR3 is CSVEVQGRDTQYF. The CDR3 DNA reads as TGCAGCGTTGAAGTTCAGGGCAGAGATACGCAGTATTTT.

The genes are TRBV6-1 and TRBJ1-2; D is ambiguous. Per the germline V gene, CDR1 is MNHNS and CDR2 is SASEGT. The CDR3 is made up of 14 amino acids. The ends were cut back, 1 base at V and 4 bases at J, with 10 bases in the middle. The CDR3 is CASSEEWIFYGYTF. The CDR3 nucleotides are TGTGCCAGCAGTGAAGAATGGATATTCTATGGCTACACCTTC.

The genes are TRBV19 and TRBJ2-7, with 12 bases identical to TRBD2. CDR3 length: 17 residues. V lost 5 bases to trimming and J lost 3 bases; unmatched junction nucleotides: 11. CDR1 LNHDA and CDR2 SQIVND come from the germline V gene (reference sequence). DNA of the CDR3: TGTGCCAGTAGTCCCGGCCGACTAGCGGGAGCTCACTACGAGCAGTACTTC. Its translation is CASSPGRLAGAHYEQYF.

This chain links TRBV14 with TRBJ2-7, with D possibly called TRBD1 or TRBD2 (5 bases each). The CDR3 sequence is 16 residues long. Germline loops: CDR1 SGHDN, CDR2 FVKESK. V was clipped by 0 bases and J by 7 bases, with 19 bases between them. CDR3 residues: CASSQEKKGVGQEQYF. The DNA of the CDR3 is TGTGCCAGCAGCCAAGAAAAAAAGGGAGTGGGGCAGGAGCAGTACTTC.